A selection of T cell receptor beta chains follows, all from one sample in a study of blood T cells in healthy people across ages. TCRdb ran MiXCR on the 5' RACE reads and lists one entry per CDR3 protein. The sample includes hundreds of thousands of distinct CDR3 sequences, under 65% of them seen just once. The sample taken for sequencing was blood. All receptors derive from a man in his sixties in good health. Each CDR3 is given with its conserved first and last residue. D genes are given only for firm matches. The size field is filled for only some rows; it gives once, few, many or a size class.

V gene,J gene,D gene,clone size,CDR3 length,CDR3 protein,CDR3 DNA
TRBV5-1,TRBJ2-3,.,.,17,CASSLEGDPTGGDTQYF,TGCGCCAGCAGCTTGGAGGGGGACCCCACGGGAGGTGATACGCAGTATTTT
TRBV2,TRBJ2-3,.,.,14,CASSEDGRTDTQYF,TGTGCCAGCAGTGAGGACGGTCGCACAGATACGCAGTATTTT
TRBV25-1,TRBJ1-1,.,.,11,CASSGTAEAFF,TGTGCCAGCTCCGGGACGGCCGAAGCTTTCTTT
TRBV29-1,TRBJ2-7,.,few,13,CSLIDSYSYEQYF,TGCAGCCTTATTGACAGTTACTCCTACGAGCAGTACTTC
TRBV5-6,TRBJ2-1,.,.,12,CASRVPNKEQFF,TGTGCCAGCAGGGTGCCCAACAAGGAGCAGTTCTTC
TRBV29-1,TRBJ2-7,.,few,14,CSVEDVFPPYEQYF,TGCAGCGTTGAGGACGTATTCCCACCCTACGAGCAGTACTTC
TRBV20-1,TRBJ2-3,TRBD2,.,14,CSAHSGRSTDTQYF,TGCAGTGCTCATAGCGGGAGGAGCACAGATACGCAGTATTTT
TRBV12-3/TRBV12-4,TRBJ2-6,.,.,18,CAGSFRPGRGYGANVLTF,TGTGCCGGCAGTTTTCGTCCAGGCCGGGGGTACGGGGCCAACGTCCTGACTTTC
TRBV28,TRBJ1-2,.,.,15,CASSGGQSVLYGYTF,TGTGCCAGCAGCGGGGGCCAGTCGGTCCTCTATGGCTACACCTTC
TRBV20-1,TRBJ2-5,.,.,19,CSARMVVQGTRRGQETQYF,TGCAGTGCTAGGATGGTGGTCCAAGGGACGCGTAGGGGCCAAGAGACCCAGTACTTC
TRBV20-1,TRBJ2-1,TRBD1,.,15,CSAQRTGGFNNEQFF,TGCAGTGCTCAAAGAACAGGGGGGTTTAACAATGAGCAGTTCTTC
TRBV27,TRBJ1-2,.,.,16,CASSHPGRTQSYGYTF,TGTGCCAGCAGTCACCCGGGGAGGACTCAGTCCTATGGCTACACCTTC
TRBV5-1,TRBJ2-3,.,.,16,CASSLTGRTARDTQYF,TGCGCCAGCAGCTTGACAGGACGGACGGCACGAGATACGCAGTATTTT
TRBV24-1,TRBJ1-5,TRBD1,.,14,CATREDRGYQPQHF,TGTGCCACCAGGGAGGACAGGGGGTATCAGCCCCAGCATTTT
TRBV2,TRBJ2-1,.,once,13,CASSDVGISEQFF,TGTGCCAGCAGTGATGTCGGTATCAGTGAGCAGTTCTTC